This is a list of T cell receptor beta chains from one sample in a study of T cell responses to AZD1222 COVID-19 vaccine. Sequenced by immunoSEQ multiplex PCR; TCRdb stores in-frame clones only, minus some. Of about 130,000 clones listed, roughly 92% are singletons. Sequenced here: peripheral blood, sampled on day 0 of AZD1222 vaccination. Every receptor here comes from an adult in good health. Both conserved end residues are part of each CDR3. A D gene is named only where the DNA matches it firmly. Size tells how often a clone was seen (once, few, many) or the class of an expanded clone, and some rows leave it out.

j_call,clone_size,v_call,d_call,cdr3_aa,cdr3_nt
TRBJ1-1,once,TRBV27,NA,CASSLSSSSAEAFF,TGTGCCAGCAGTTTATCGTCGTCCAGCGCTGAAGCTTTCTTT
TRBJ1-5,NA,TRBV6-2/TRBV6-3,TRBD1,CASSSRDREEPQHF,TGTGCCAGCAGTTCCCGGGACAGGGAAGAGCCCCAGCATTTT
TRBJ1-1,NA,TRBV7-8,NA,CASSPVPRNIEAFF,TGTGCCAGCAGCCCCGTGCCCCGGAACATTGAAGCTTTCTTT
TRBJ1-1,NA,TRBV5-5,TRBD1,CASSFKDRVNWATEAFF,TGTGCCAGCAGCTTTAAAGACAGGGTGAATTGGGCCACTGAAGCTTTCTTT
TRBJ1-2,few,TRBV7-8,NA,CASSLEFRGSYGYTF,TGTGCCAGCAGCTTAGAGTTTAGGGGAAGCTATGGCTACACCTTC
TRBJ1-4,NA,TRBV28,TRBD1,CASSSRTGANEKLFF,TGTGCCAGCAGTTCTCGGACAGGAGCGAATGAAAAACTGTTTTTT
TRBJ1-1,NA,TRBV19,NA,CASSMSRGVTEAFF,TGTGCCAGTAGTATGAGCAGGGGAGTGACTGAAGCTTTCTTT
TRBJ1-5,NA,TRBV27,TRBD1,CASRQGAFNQPQHF,TGTGCCAGCCGACAGGGGGCCTTCAATCAGCCCCAGCATTTT
TRBJ1-5,NA,TRBV7-2,NA,CASSPLDGLNQPQHF,TGTGCCAGCAGCCCCCTGGACGGTCTCAATCAGCCCCAGCATTTT
TRBJ1-2,NA,TRBV11-2,NA,CASSTRTVGYTF,TGTGCCAGCAGCACCCGGACAGTTGGCTACACCTTC
TRBJ1-4,NA,TRBV27,TRBD1,CASSKRDSNEKLFF,TGTGCCAGTTCAAAAAGGGACAGTAATGAAAAACTGTTTTTT
TRBJ1-2,NA,TRBV18,NA,CASSPLEDSGARNGYTF,TGTGCCAGCTCACCACTTGAGGATTCAGGGGCGCGGAATGGCTACACCTTC
TRBJ1-4,NA,TRBV6-5,TRBD1,CATRTGDPTNEKLFF,TGTGCCACCCGGACAGGGGACCCAACTAATGAAAAACTGTTTTTT
TRBJ2-5,NA,TRBV11-2,TRBD2,CASSSLAGGRETQYF,TGTGCCAGCAGTTCACTAGCGGGGGGCCGGGAGACCCAGTACTTC
TRBJ1-2,NA,TRBV6-5,TRBD1,CASRLQGARGYTF,TGTGCCAGCAGACTACAGGGGGCGCGTGGCTACACCTTC
TRBJ2-7,once,TRBV7-6,TRBD2,CASSFGGGLSYEQYF,TGTGCCAGCAGCTTCGGGGGAGGGCTCTCCTACGAGCAGTACTTC
TRBJ1-2,NA,TRBV19,NA,CASSLGVAWGYTF,TGTGCCAGTAGTTTGGGAGTCGCTTGGGGCTACACCTTC
TRBJ1-1,NA,TRBV11-3,NA,CASSLRGNTEAFF,TGTGCCAGCAGCTTACGGGGAAACACTGAAGCTTTCTTT
TRBJ1-1,NA,TRBV12-3/TRBV12-4,NA,CASSLFRDTEAFF,TGTGCCAGCAGTTTATTCAGAGACACTGAAGCTTTCTTT
TRBJ2-1,few,TRBV9,TRBD2,CASSVTSGGNEQFF,TGTGCCAGCAGCGTGACTAGCGGGGGGAATGAGCAGTTCTTC
TRBJ2-2,NA,TRBV9,NA,CASSPHRTRLAGTGELFF,TGTGCCAGCAGCCCCCACAGAACTAGATTAGCCGGGACCGGGGAGCTGTTTTTT
TRBJ1-2,NA,TRBV7-2,NA,CASSLVSRKGHGYTF,TGTGCCAGCAGCTTAGTCTCCAGGAAAGGACATGGCTACACCTTC
TRBJ1-1,NA,TRBV27,NA,CASSSLERGAKAFF,TGTGCCAGCAGTTCCCTTGAGAGGGGGGCTAAAGCTTTCTTT
TRBJ2-5,NA,TRBV18,NA,CASSPSQETQYF,TGTGCCAGCTCCCCCTCTCAAGAGACCCAGTACTTC